The 28 T cell receptor beta chains below come from one sample, sequenced in a study of blood T cell repertoires in COVID-19 (dated by TCRdb to about 2020). Receptors were amplified or captured by the immunoSEQ multiplex PCR assay. TCRdb limited this immuneACCESS table to in-frame rearrangements with V and J called. A share of clones is missing; checked studies link under half to unresolved V genes, and the rest is unexplained. In this sample the table shows some 140,000 clones, about four fifths of which occur a single time. The biggest ten clones account for roughly 3% of the sample. The sequenced material came from peripheral blood. The receptors were sampled from an elderly woman with acute or convalescent COVID-19.

The chain links TRBV5-5 to TRBJ1-6, with a weak D call TRBD1 (6 bases). There are 16 residues in the CDR3. V gave up 4 bases and J gave up 0 bases, with 11 bases separating them. Germline CDR1 reads SGHKS; CDR2 reads YYEKEE (reference sequence). CDR3 protein: CASSGGGSSYNSPLHF. The CDR3 DNA reads TGTGCCAGCAGCGGGGGCGGGAGCTCCTATAATTCACCCCTCCACTTT.

The rearrangement joins TRBV19 to TRBJ2-7; D remains ambiguous. The CDR3 extends over 13 amino acids. V lost 3 bases to trimming and J lost 1 base, with 7 bases between them. The germline CDR1 and CDR2 sequences are LNHDA and SQIVND (reference sequence). In DNA, the CDR3 is TGTGCCAGTAGTATTCAGGTTTCCTACGAGCAGTACTTC. As protein: CASSIQVSYEQYF.

The chain is built from TRBV11-2 and TRBJ1-5; possible D gene TRBD1, 5 bases. This CDR3 has 15 amino acids. CDR1 and CDR2 (germline): SGHAT, FQNNGV. V lost 1 base, J lost 1 base, and 8 bases lay in between. The CDR3 sequence is CASSLVSGSNQPQHF. The CDR3 DNA follows: TGTGCCAGCAGCTTAGTCTCAGGGAGCAATCAGCCCCAGCATTTT.

The rearrangement joins TRBV5-1 to TRBJ1-3; D is unclear. Trimming removed 6 bases at V and 4 bases at J, with 11 bases between. Germline CDR1 is SGHRS and CDR2 is YFSETQ. This CDR3 comprises 13 residues. This CDR3 reads CASKSIRGNTIYF. The CDR3 DNA follows: TGCGCCAGCAAGTCGATCCGGGGAAACACCATATATTTT. Supplemented by reference TRBV5-1 and TRBJ1-3, the full variable domain reads KAGVTQTPRYLIKTRGQQVTLSCSPISGHRSVSWYQQTPGQGLQFLFEYFSETQRNKGNFPGRFSGRQFSNSRSEMNVSTLELGDSALYLCASKSIRGNTIYFGEGSWLTVV.

V usage is TRBV28 and J usage is TRBJ1-3, with 8 positions matching TRBD1. V shed 5 bases and J 4 bases; nucleotides not matched to a gene: 10. The germline gives CDR1 MDHEN, CDR2 SYDVKM. This CDR3 spans 16 amino acids. CDR3 region: CASSQITGGAGNTIYF. The CDR3 nucleotides are TGTGCCAGCAGTCAAATAACAGGGGGGGCGGGAAACACCATATATTTT.

The chain employs TRBV9 and TRBJ1-2; D call uncertain. Per germline, CDR1 SGDLS and CDR2 YYNGEE. The CDR3 sequence is 16 residues long. The V end was cut by 0 bases, the J end by 0 bases, with 12 bases between. In nucleotides, the CDR3 is TGTGCCAGCAGCGTAGGTCGGGAAAAAGCTAACTATGGCTACACCTTC. Protein product: CASSVGREKANYGYTF.

The rearrangement joins TRBV30 to TRBJ1-2; no definite D call. The CDR3 loop spans 12 amino acids. Per the germline V gene, CDR1 is GTSNPN and CDR2 is SVGIG (reference sequence). The V and J ends lost 4 bases and 6 bases respectively, with 12 bases between them. The CDR3 DNA reads TGTGCCTGGAATACGGGGAAAGATGGCTACACCTTC. Its protein is CAWNTGKDGYTF. Full variable domain (missing parts from reference TRBV30 and TRBJ1-2): SQTIHQWPATLVQPVGSPLSLECTVEGTSNPNLYWYRQAAGRGLQLLFYSVGIGQISSEVPQNLSASRPQDRQFILSSKKLLLSDSGFYLCAWNTGKDGYTFGSGTRLTVV.

V gene TRBV19 combines with J gene TRBJ2-3; D possibly corresponds to TRBD2 (6 bases). CDR1 and CDR2 from the germline V gene are LNHDA and SQIVND (reference sequence). The ends were cut back, 0 bases at V and 5 bases at J, with 15 bases in the middle. The CDR3 length is 16 residues. The CDR3 DNA is TGTGCCAGTAGTATAGATCGGTCCGGGGAGGTAGATACGCAGTATTTT. Translating gives CASSIDRSGEVDTQYF.

The J gene is TRBJ1-4, the V gene TRBV5-8; 8 bases fit TRBD1. This CDR3 region has 15 residues. The V and J ends lost 4 bases and 2 bases, in that order; junction bases with no gene match: 4. The germline gives CDR1 SGHTS, CDR2 YDEGEE. The chain's CDR3 is CASSARDRTNEKLFF. CDR3 DNA sequence: TGTGCCAGCAGCGCCCGGGACAGGACTAATGAAAAACTGTTTTTT.

The chain joins TRBV5-1 to TRBJ2-5; the match to TRBD2 covers 7 bases. Germline CDR1 is SGHRS and CDR2 is YFSETQ. J gave up 7 bases and V 1 base, and 16 bases lay outside the gene matches. The CDR3 loop spans 17 amino acids. The CDR3: CASSLNGGRGRSVTQYF. In DNA form, the CDR3 reads TGCGCCAGCAGCTTGAACGGTGGGCGGGGGAGAAGTGTGACCCAGTACTTC.

This clone was observed a single time. CDR3 in DNA: TGTGCCACCATCCAGGGGGGTGGAAACAGGGGGCTGGCTAATGAAAAACTGTTTTTT. The encoded protein is CATIQGGGNRGLANEKLFF. This chain connects TRBV15 to TRBJ1-4, with 9 bases lining up with TRBD1. Per the germline V gene, CDR1 is LNHNV and CDR2 is YYDKDF (reference sequence). This CDR3 region has 19 residues. V lost 7 bases to trimming and J lost 3 bases; unmatched junction nucleotides: 18.

This clone has a handful of counts. J is TRBJ1-1 and V is TRBV6-6; TRBD1 might be the D (6 bases). This CDR3 has 16 amino acids. The V end was cut by 5 bases, the J end by 1 base, with 17 bases between. CDR1 and CDR2 from the germline V gene are MNHNY and SVGAGI (reference sequence). DNA for the CDR3: TGTGCCAGCAGTCCGGGGGGACACCGGGGGAACACTGAAGCTTTCTTT. Its protein is CASSPGGHRGNTEAFF.

V is TRBV6-5 and J is TRBJ1-1, with D possibly matching TRBD1 (5 bases). Deletions cut 6 bases from V and 0 bases from J, with 14 bases between. This CDR3 spans 15 amino acids. CDR1 is MNHEY, CDR2 SVGAGI, per germline. The CDR3 protein is CASSAAGQVNTEAFF. The CDR3 bases are TGTGCCAGCAGCGCCGCGGGGCAGGTGAACACTGAAGCTTTCTTT.

V and J are TRBV10-3 and TRBJ2-3; D gene uncertain. Germline V gene data show CDR1 as ENHRY and CDR2 as SYGVKD. V lost 10 bases and J 4 bases, leaving 12 bases between the germline ends. The CDR3 sequence is 12 residues long. CDR3 in DNA: TGTGCCAGCGAAGAGAACGCAGATACGCAGTATTTT. This translates into CASEENADTQYF.

The gene calls are TRBV18 and TRBJ1-1; TRBD1 matches at 8 bases. CDR1 and CDR2 (germline): KGHSH, LQKENI. The CDR3 extends over 15 amino acids. V was pared by 5 bases and J by 1 base, with 6 bases of the junction left unmatched. DNA of the CDR3: TGTGCCAGCTCAGGACAGGGAGCAGGGAACACTGAAGCTTTCTTT. It yields the protein CASSGQGAGNTEAFF.

The genes are TRBV9 and TRBJ1-1, with D tentatively TRBD1 (6 bases). Germline loops: CDR1 SGDLS, CDR2 YYNGEE. V was pared by 0 bases and J by 7 bases, with 13 bases between. The CDR3 totals 14 residues. CDR3 DNA: TGTGCCAGCAGCGTAGCACCAGAACAGGGTGAAGCTTTCTTT. Protein sequence: CASSVAPEQGEAFF.

CDR3 protein: CASSPGRPREEYF. The CDR3 region has the DNA TGTGCCAGCAGCCCGGGCCGGCCCCGGGAGGAGTACTTC. J is TRBJ2-7 and V is TRBV7-8; 7 positions agree with TRBD2. The V segment lost 5 bases and the J segment 11 bases; nucleotides outside the gene matches: 12. CDR1 SGHVS and CDR2 FQNEAQ come from the germline V gene. The CDR3 runs 13 residues.

The rearrangement links TRBV6-5 to TRBJ1-1; D is uncertain. CDR3 length equals 14 residues. Trimming shortened V by 0 bases and J by 5 bases, and 10 bases separated the two germline ends. The V gene's germline CDR1 is MNHEY and CDR2 SVGAGI. DNA for the CDR3: TGTGCCAGCAGTTACTCGGTCGAGGAGACTGAAGCTTTCTTT. Translating gives CASSYSVEETEAFF.

The J gene is TRBJ1-2, the V gene TRBV10-3; D unresolved. The V gene's germline CDR1 is ENHRY and CDR2 SYGVKD. The CDR3 is 13 residues long. The V end lost 6 bases, the J end lost 3 bases, and 11 bases lay between the germline ends. CDR3 DNA sequence: TGTGCCATCAGGGCGGGCACCGACTATGGCTACACCTTC. Its translation is CAIRAGTDYGYTF.

The chain links TRBV3-1 (or the pseudogene TRBV3-2) to TRBJ2-1; D is ambiguous. V was cut by 1 base and J by 1 base, with 5 bases left in between. Germline V gene data show CDR1 as LGHDT and CDR2 as YNNKEL (reference sequence). This CDR3 spans 14 amino acids. In DNA form, the CDR3 reads TGTGCCAGCAGCCAAGCCGCGTCCTACAATGAGCAGTTCTTC. This encodes CASSQAASYNEQFF.

The chain uses TRBV18 and TRBJ1-3; 7 nucleotides agree with TRBD1. Germline trimming cut 6 bases from V and 0 bases from J; bases unmatched to any gene: 8. The length of the CDR3 is 16 residues. CDR1 is KGHSH and CDR2 is LQKENI in the germline V gene. This chain's CDR3 is CASSGTAANSGNTIYF. The CDR3 coding sequence is TGTGCCAGCTCTGGGACAGCCGCAAACTCTGGAAACACCATATATTTT.

The chain carries TRBV5-1 and TRBJ1-6; D is unclear. CDR1 is SGHRS and CDR2 is YFSETQ in the germline V gene. The CDR3 extends over 14 amino acids. V was pared by 6 bases and J by 7 bases, with 14 bases between. DNA for the CDR3: TGCGCCAGCACCCTAGGAGATTGGAATTCACCCCTCCACTTT. It specifies CASTLGDWNSPLHF.

This clone was observed a few times. The chain employs TRBV14 and TRBJ1-1; D unclear. Germline V lookup: CDR1 SGHDN, CDR2 FVKESK. The V and J ends lost 0 bases and 6 bases respectively, with 8 bases between them. The CDR3 is made up of 13 amino acids. CDR3 nucleotide sequence: TGTGCCAGCAGCCAAGATGCGTCTGCTGAAGCTTTCTTT. This gives the protein CASSQDASAEAFF. Full variable domain (remainder filled in from reference TRBV14 and TRBJ1-1): EAGVTQFPSHSVIEKGQTVTLRCDPISGHDNLYWYRRVMGKEIKFLLHFVKESKQDESGMPNNRFLAERTGGTYSTLKVQPAELEDSGVYFCASSQDASAEAFFGQGTRLTVV.

The CDR3 sequence is CSVQGYNEQFF. CDR3 nucleotides: TGCAGCGTTCAGGGATACAATGAGCAGTTCTTC. The chain has TRBV29-1 and TRBJ2-1; D is possibly TRBD1 (5 bases). The CDR3 loop spans 11 amino acids. Trimming shortened V by 5 bases and J by 4 bases, and 6 bases separated the two germline ends. The germline V gene encodes CDR1 SQVTM and CDR2 ANQGSEA.

V gene TRBV10-3 combines with J gene TRBJ1-2; 10 bases agree with TRBD1. Germline V gene data show CDR1 as ENHRY and CDR2 as SYGVKD. Trimming removed 2 bases from V and 4 bases from J; junction bases left unmatched: 4. The CDR3 has 15 residues. CDR3 in DNA: TGTGCCATCAGTGAGGACAGGGGGCTGGGCTATGGCTACACCTTC. It translates to CAISEDRGLGYGYTF.

The chain is built from TRBV4-1 and TRBJ1-6; possible D gene TRBD1, 6 bases. CDR1 and CDR2 (germline): MGHRA, YSYEKL. Deletions cut 0 bases from V and 4 bases from J, with 19 bases between. The CDR3 contains 19 residues. The CDR3 region is CASSQDPWTGGPYNSPLHF. The CDR3 region has the DNA TGCGCCAGCAGCCAAGATCCCTGGACGGGGGGCCCATATAATTCACCCCTCCACTTT.

The rearrangement uses TRBV7-2 and TRBJ2-7, with 7 bases that match TRBD1. The ends lost 7 bases at V and 3 bases at J; junction bases unmatched: 9. The CDR3 totals 14 residues. Germline V gene data show CDR1 as SGHTA and CDR2 as FQGNSA. The CDR3 sequence is CASNVPGQIYEQYF. Written as DNA, the CDR3 is TGTGCCAGCAACGTTCCGGGACAGATCTACGAGCAGTACTTC.

V is TRBV7-9 and J is TRBJ2-7, with D perhaps matching TRBD2 (6 bases). The CDR3 has 16 amino acids. The V end was cut by 5 bases, the J end by 2 bases, with 19 bases between. In germline, CDR1 is SEHNR, CDR2 FQNEAQ (reference sequence). The CDR3 DNA reads as TGTGCCAGCAGCCCGCGGGGCAGGTCGCCGACCTACGAGCAGTACTTC. The encoded protein is CASSPRGRSPTYEQYF.